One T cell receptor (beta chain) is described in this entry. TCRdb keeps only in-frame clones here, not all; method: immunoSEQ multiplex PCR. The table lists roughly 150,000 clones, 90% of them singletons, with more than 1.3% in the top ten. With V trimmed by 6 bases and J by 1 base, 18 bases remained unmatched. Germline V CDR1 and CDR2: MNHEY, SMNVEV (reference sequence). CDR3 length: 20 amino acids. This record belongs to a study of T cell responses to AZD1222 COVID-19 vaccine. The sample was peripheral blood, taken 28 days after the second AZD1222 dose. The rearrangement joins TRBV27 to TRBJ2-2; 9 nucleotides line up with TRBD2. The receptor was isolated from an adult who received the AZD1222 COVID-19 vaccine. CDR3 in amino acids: CASSVKRWSPTSGNTGELFF. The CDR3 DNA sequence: TGTGCCAGCAGCGTAAAAAGGTGGTCTCCGACTAGCGGGAACACCGGGGAGCTGTTTTTT.